These T cell receptor beta chains were read from a single sample in a study of technical replicates of blood from a handful of donors. Sequencing used immunoSEQ multiplex PCR; TCRdb keeps in-frame clones, though not all of them. The data show nearly 80,000 clones, 85% to 95% seen once. Sequencing used T cells isolated from PBMCs. Source of these receptors: a human donor in good health. Each CDR3 is given without its conserved first and last residue. The order of the fields is CDR3 length, V gene, J gene, CDR3 protein.

length: 13; V: TRBV19; J: TRBJ1-2; CDR3: ASSLVGGTEHGYT
length: 13; V: TRBV7-3; J: TRBJ2-5; CDR3: ASSSGMGGYETQY
length: 9; V: TRBV29-1; J: TRBJ2-2; CDR3: SVDRTGELF
length: 12; V: TRBV9; J: TRBJ2-7; CDR3: ASSPTGAPYEQY
length: 12; V: TRBV27; J: TRBJ2-7; CDR3: ASSSTPGTGVQY
length: 13; V: TRBV4-1; J: TRBJ1-2; CDR3: ASSQVGGGDYGYT
length: 12; V: TRBV4-3; J: TRBJ2-1; CDR3: ASSQSRLYNEQF
length: 13; V: TRBV11-3; J: TRBJ2-7; CDR3: ASSLGEGRSYEQY
length: 10; V: TRBV11-3; J: TRBJ2-5; CDR3: ASSSVQETQY
length: 12; V: TRBV27; J: TRBJ1-1; CDR3: ASTSTGWDTEAF
length: 13; V: TRBV6-6; J: TRBJ2-7; CDR3: ASSYLPGFTYEQY
length: 13; V: TRBV15; J: TRBJ1-5; CDR3: ATSSDRGSNQPQH
length: 13; V: TRBV7-8; J: TRBJ2-5; CDR3: ASSFGLAGAETQY
length: 8; V: TRBV20-1; J: TRBJ1-2; CDR3: SARDLGYT
length: 13; V: TRBV10-3; J: TRBJ2-1; CDR3: AISAGTSGRSEQF
length: 12; V: TRBV7-9; J: TRBJ2-7; CDR3: ASSLSGRPYEQY
length: 12; V: TRBV29-1; J: TRBJ2-3; CDR3: SVTRDSGTDTQY
length: 12; V: TRBV15; J: TRBJ1-4; CDR3: ATSRGQPNEKLF
length: 11; V: TRBV2; J: TRBJ1-5; CDR3: ASSGGGSQPQH
length: 17; V: TRBV4-3; J: TRBJ2-6; CDR3: ASSPTGAPYPSGANVLT
length: 14; V: TRBV11-1; J: TRBJ1-4; CDR3: ASSSGTPATNEKLF
length: 14; V: TRBV4-1; J: TRBJ1-2; CDR3: ASSQSRGQGNYGYT
length: 12; V: TRBV6-1; J: TRBJ1-4; CDR3: AVRAQEFNEKLF
length: 11; V: TRBV6-5; J: TRBJ2-1; CDR3: ASSARLDNEQF
length: 9; V: TRBV6-6; J: TRBJ1-1; CDR3: ASSSGFEAF
length: 15; V: TRBV19; J: TRBJ1-5; CDR3: ASSTLRSRGGNQPQH
length: 15; V: TRBV13; J: TRBJ2-1; CDR3: ASSLGGAQGSYNEQF
length: 11; V: TRBV6-5; J: TRBJ2-1; CDR3: ASSYSAGNEQF
length: 15; V: TRBV11-2; J: TRBJ2-7; CDR3: ASSTYYSGRESYEQY
length: 13; V: TRBV7-9; J: TRBJ2-7; CDR3: ASSLIYRGDYEQY
length: 12; V: TRBV6-1; J: TRBJ2-7; CDR3: ASTKGTGMYEQY
length: 10; V: TRBV6-1; J: TRBJ2-7; CDR3: ASKVASYEQY
length: 12; V: TRBV6-5; J: TRBJ1-5; CDR3: ASSSTGLYQPQH
length: 12; V: TRBV9; J: TRBJ2-7; CDR3: ASSAGQGRPEQY
length: 14; V: TRBV5-1; J: TRBJ2-3; CDR3: ASSFVFAGATDTQY
length: 12; V: TRBV27; J: TRBJ2-3; CDR3: ASSSAEGVDTQY
length: 12; V: TRBV7-2; J: TRBJ1-2; CDR3: ASSVGGDYYGYT
length: 12; V: TRBV4-1; J: TRBJ2-7; CDR3: ASSQGTVPYEQY
length: 11; V: TRBV6-5; J: TRBJ1-1; CDR3: ASRLNGLQGAF
length: 13; V: TRBV5-1; J: TRBJ2-5; CDR3: ASSPRGGDQETQY
length: 14; V: TRBV7-6; J: TRBJ1-3; CDR3: ASSLAGQGTGNTIY
length: 12; V: TRBV6-6; J: TRBJ2-2; CDR3: ASSPSAGTGELF
length: 11; V: TRBV5-5; J: TRBJ2-1; CDR3: ASSLGRSNEQF
length: 12; V: TRBV27; J: TRBJ2-5; CDR3: ASSLSHSQETQY
length: 14; V: TRBV4-3; J: TRBJ2-2; CDR3: ASSQQYRVDTGELF
length: 12; V: TRBV10-3; J: TRBJ2-1; CDR3: AISEASSYNEQF
length: 13; V: TRBV7-9; J: TRBJ2-1; CDR3: ASSRDRNSYNEQF
length: 13; V: TRBV9; J: TRBJ1-2; CDR3: ASSGIEGQGFGYT
length: 13; V: TRBV27; J: TRBJ2-1; CDR3: ASSLGTWFGNEQF
length: 14; V: TRBV6-4; J: TRBJ2-7; CDR3: ASSGPGLAKLYEQY
length: 14; V: TRBV2; J: TRBJ1-5; CDR3: ASSVLLVDRDQPQH
length: 10; V: TRBV7-9; J: TRBJ2-3; CDR3: ASSHSGGEQY
length: 12; V: TRBV10-3; J: TRBJ2-3; CDR3: AISGGQYRDTQY
length: 13; V: TRBV11-2; J: TRBJ2-1; CDR3: ASRPLAGGPNEQF
length: 10; V: TRBV29-1; J: TRBJ2-5; CDR3: SVGQGLETQY
length: 11; V: TRBV7-3; J: TRBJ2-5; CDR3: ASSQTEVGTQY
length: 13; V: TRBV25-1; J: TRBJ2-1; CDR3: ASSVGTSANNEQF
length: 13; V: TRBV4-1; J: TRBJ2-3; CDR3: ASSQVSGRTDTQY
length: 13; V: TRBV4-2; J: TRBJ2-7; CDR3: ASSQDLGTFYEQY